This T cell receptor (beta chain) was obtained from a study of CD8 T cells in Susac syndrome. Trimming cost V 3 bases and J 1 base, with 14 bases left between them. The CDR3 has 16 amino acids. The germline V gene has CDR1 MNHNS and CDR2 SASEGT. When the RNA was reverse transcribed, random hexamers were used with an input of roughly 0.45 to 1 ug. By means of immunoSEQ multiplex PCR, TCR beta CDR3 spanning 54 Vbeta and 13 Jbeta underwent amplification. MiXCR was run by TCRdb on the immunoSEQ multiplex PCR reads, yielding one entry per CDR3 protein. The sample yields about 160,000 distinct CDR3 sequences, about 90% seen once. Sequencing of TCR beta was performed on blood CD8+ and CD4+ T cells. FACS was used to enrich TEMRA cells, whereas the CD8+ and CD4+ T cells were obtained by negative isolation.

This sequence originates from a human donor in good health. The chain joins TRBV6-1 to TRBJ2-3, with D perhaps matching TRBD1 (7 bases). Specimen: CD4+ T cells from PBMCs. The CDR3 spells CASSDGGGGGTDTQYF. For the CDR3, the DNA is TGTGCCAGCAGTGATGGAGGGGGCGGGGGCACAGATACGCAGTATTTT.